The rows below give T cell receptor beta chains drawn from one sample of a study of blood T cell repertoires in COVID-19. Clones were read by immunoSEQ multiplex PCR, and TCRdb kept only the in-frame ones, dropping some. The repertoire holds around 380,000 clones, with more than 65% as singletons. What was sequenced was peripheral blood. These receptors were obtained from a human donor with acute or convalescent COVID-19. The donor label of this sample is uncertain. The CDR3 runs from the conserved cysteine through the conserved F or W. The order of the fields is clone size, CDR3 length, J gene, D gene, V gene, CDR3 protein, CDR3 DNA. A D gene is named only where the DNA matches it firmly. The size entry is marked missing in some rows and otherwise reads once, few, many or a size class.

>once|13|TRBJ2-5|-|TRBV29-1
CSVVHRAQETQYF
TGCAGCGTTGTTCACAGGGCCCAAGAGACCCAGTACTTC
>-|17|TRBJ2-7|TRBD1|TRBV11-2
CASSTPADRDRKYEQYF
TGTGCCAGCAGCACCCCCGCTGATAGGGACAGGAAATACGAGCAGTACTTC
>-|13|TRBJ2-2|-|TRBV4-1
CASSQQEGGELFF
TGCGCCAGCAGCCAACAGGAGGGCGGGGAGCTGTTTTTT
>-|13|TRBJ1-4|-|TRBV12-3/TRBV12-4
CASSNRQNEKLFF
TGTGCCAGCAGTAACCGACAGAATGAAAAACTGTTTTTT
>-|15|TRBJ1-5|-|TRBV2
CASSEAWAGNQPQHF
TGTGCCAGCAGTGAAGCGTGGGCAGGCAATCAGCCCCAGCATTTT
>-|13|TRBJ2-7|-|TRBV21-1
CASSSPTAYEQYF
TGTGCCAGCAGCTCCCCGACAGCATACGAGCAGTACTTC
>-|13|TRBJ2-2|-|TRBV3-1/TRBV3-2
CASSLDYTGELFF
TGTGCCAGCAGCCTTGACTACACCGGGGAGCTGTTTTTT
>-|15|TRBJ1-2|TRBD1|TRBV5-1
CASRKQQGTGDGYTF
TGCGCCAGCAGAAAACAACAGGGGACCGGTGACGGCTACACCTTC
>-|15|TRBJ1-3|-|TRBV15
CATSRGSTGSNTIYF
TGTGCCACCAGCAGAGGCTCAACAGGGTCAAACACCATATATTTT
>-|15|TRBJ2-7|TRBD2|TRBV6-5
CASSLTGTSYYEQYF
TGTGCCAGCAGTTTGACCGGGACTAGCTACTACGAGCAGTACTTC
>few|16|TRBJ2-2|-|TRBV5-1
CASSFNAGSTVGELFF
TGCGCCAGCAGCTTCAATGCGGGATCTACGGTCGGGGAGCTGTTTTTT
>-|12|TRBJ1-1|-|TRBV29-1
CSADWSGTEAFF
TGCAGCGCTGACTGGTCGGGCACTGAAGCTTTCTTT
>once|14|TRBJ2-5|TRBD2|TRBV7-9
CASQARGGRGPGYF
TGTGCCAGCCAGGCCCGGGGGGGTAGGGGACCCGGGTACTTC
>-|12|TRBJ2-7|-|TRBV3-1/TRBV3-2
CASSLYPSEQYF
TGTGCCAGCAGTCTGTATCCCAGCGAGCAGTACTTC
>-|14|TRBJ1-5|-|TRBV6-5
CASRQTGRNQPQHF
TGTGCCAGCAGACAGACAGGCAGAAATCAGCCCCAGCATTTT
>once|12|TRBJ2-7|-|TRBV2
CASNGDSYEQYF
TGTGCCAGCAACGGGGACTCCTACGAGCAGTACTTC
>-|12|TRBJ2-7|TRBD1|TRBV3-1/TRBV3-2
CASSYGQGEQYF
TGTGCCAGCAGCTACGGACAGGGCGAGCAGTACTTC
>-|14|TRBJ1-3|-|TRBV18
CASSQDFSGNTIYF
TGTGCCAGCTCACAGGACTTCTCTGGAAACACCATATATTTT
>-|17|TRBJ2-3|-|TRBV7-2
CASSLFGPGTRTDTQYF
TGTGCCAGCAGCTTATTCGGACCCGGGACTCGCACAGATACGCAGTATTTT
>-|19|TRBJ2-3|TRBD2|TRBV7-6
CASSFRGGGGPDGTDTQYF
TGTGCCAGCAGCTTTAGGGGCGGGGGGGGCCCAGATGGCACAGATACGCAGTATTTT
>once|14|TRBJ2-1|-|TRBV7-9
CASSLEVGYNEQFF
TGTGCCAGCAGCTTAGAAGTCGGGTACAATGAGCAGTTCTTC
>few|14|TRBJ1-4|-|TRBV6-5
CASSSRGAVEKLFF
TGTGCCAGCAGTTCCCGCGGGGCTGTTGAAAAACTGTTTTTT
>-|17|TRBJ1-5|-|TRBV4-1
CASSQVNRGYSNQPQHF
TGCGCCAGCAGCCAAGTCAATCGGGGGTATAGCAATCAGCCCCAGCATTTT
>-|16|TRBJ1-1|TRBD1|TRBV28
CASSSYAGTASLEAFF
TGTGCCAGCAGTTCATACGCCGGGACAGCGTCCCTTGAAGCTTTCTTT
>-|13|TRBJ2-1|-|TRBV5-6
CASSLSLINEQFF
TGTGCCAGCAGCTTATCTCTAATCAATGAGCAGTTCTTC
>few|18|TRBJ2-7|TRBD1|TRBV19
CASSPGRGRTGGSYEQYF
TGTGCCAGTAGTCCTGGACGCGGAAGGACAGGGGGCTCCTACGAGCAGTACTTC
>-|14|TRBJ2-3|TRBD2|TRBV30
CAWSVAGTTDTQYF
TGTGCCTGGAGTGTAGCGGGGACCACAGATACGCAGTATTTT
>-|14|TRBJ2-1|-|TRBV10-1
CASSESLSSNEQFF
TGCGCCAGCAGTGAGTCGCTTAGTTCGAATGAGCAGTTCTTC
>-|14|TRBJ2-2|TRBD1|TRBV28
CASSPGGRGGELFF
TGTGCCAGCAGTCCAGGGGGACGGGGCGGGGAGCTGTTTTTT
>-|16|TRBJ1-1|-|TRBV6-5
CASSYRERGIWTEAFF
TGTGCCAGCAGTTACAGGGAACGGGGAATTTGGACTGAAGCTTTCTTT
>-|14|TRBJ2-5|-|TRBV21-1
CASSNQGNSGTQYF
TGTGCCAGCAGCAATCAGGGGAATAGTGGGACCCAGTACTTC
>-|14|TRBJ2-7|TRBD1|TRBV11-3
CASSRGQGAGEQYF
TGTGCCAGCAGCCGGGGACAGGGGGCCGGCGAGCAGTACTTC
>-|15|TRBJ2-7|-|TRBV6-5
CASSYSTATAYEQYF
TGTGCCAGCAGTTACTCGACAGCGACAGCATACGAGCAGTACTTC
>-|16|TRBJ2-3|TRBD2|TRBV9
CASSVTSGGAVDTQYF
TGTGCCAGCAGCGTAACTAGCGGGGGGGCCGTGGATACGCAGTATTTT
>once|14|TRBJ1-2|-|TRBV6-5
CASSGGRFSYGYTF
TGTGCCAGCAGCGGGGGACGGTTCAGCTATGGCTACACCTTC
>-|17|TRBJ1-1|-|TRBV13
CASSQGRSGGRNTEAFF
TGTGCCAGCAGCCAAGGGCGGTCGGGGGGGCGGAACACTGAAGCTTTCTTT
>once|16|TRBJ2-2|TRBD2|TRBV6-6
CASSSQLAASTGELFF
TGTGCCAGCAGTTCCCAACTAGCGGCGTCCACCGGGGAGCTGTTTTTT
>-|17|TRBJ2-1|TRBD2|TRBV5-6
CASSLAIEGGRASGQFF
TGTGCCAGCAGCTTGGCCATCGAGGGCGGGAGGGCCTCTGGGCAGTTCTTC
>-|15|TRBJ2-5|TRBD1|TRBV5-6
CASSWGQGVQETQYF
TGTGCCAGCAGCTGGGGACAGGGGGTCCAAGAGACCCAGTACTTC
>-|15|TRBJ1-6|-|TRBV10-2
CASSDTTGYNSPLHF
TGCGCCAGCAGTGATACGACGGGATATAATTCACCCCTCCACTTT
>-|14|TRBJ2-3|-|TRBV7-2
CASSSFQVTDTQYF
TGTGCCAGCAGCTCTTTCCAGGTCACAGATACGCAGTATTTT
>few|13|TRBJ1-2|-|TRBV4-2
CASSQGRARGYTF
TGTGCCAGCAGCCAAGGCAGGGCACGGGGCTACACCTTC
>-|14|TRBJ2-7|-|TRBV5-1
CASSLQGPWDEQYF
TGCGCCAGCAGCTTGCAGGGGCCGTGGGACGAGCAGTACTTC
>-|9|TRBJ1-5|TRBD1|TRBV10-3
CANDRGPHF
TGTGCCAACGACAGGGGGCCCCATTTT
>few|15|TRBJ2-3|TRBD2|TRBV11-2
CASSLLPGRTDTQYF
TGTGCCAGCAGCTTACTCCCCGGGAGGACAGATACGCAGTATTTT